The entry that follows covers one T cell receptor beta chain sequence. The antigen is not known. This entry comes from a study of siplizumab effects on memory and regulatory T cells. Here immunoSEQ multiplex PCR was the method, and the copy in TCRdb shows in-frame clones only, minus some. The sample lists about 100,000 clones; more than 85% were seen once. Study-wide results and caveats: Researchers could map only a minor fraction of alloreactive clones to unstimulated subsets. In roughly 75-97% of proliferating CD4+ or CD8+ clones, a naive or memory phenotype could not be assigned. Treatment with siplizumab left mappable alloreactive CD4+ clones averaging approximately 68% Treg-derived, compared with under 30% in controls.

The sequence was collected from a human donor in good health. The sequencing sample was made of CD4+ T cells sorted from blood.

CDR3 residues: CASSLVLGVTQYF. CDR3 sequence (DNA): TGTGCCAGCAGCTTAGTACTAGGCGTGACCCAGTACTTC. The gene calls are TRBV11-2 and TRBJ2-5; the D gene is possibly TRBD2 (5 bases). CDR3 length: 13 amino acids. V was cut by 1 base and J by 7 bases, with 10 bases left in between. CDR1 is SGHAT and CDR2 is FQNNGV in the germline V gene. The full variable domain, rest sourced from reference TRBV11-2 and TRBJ2-5, is EAGVAQSPRYKIIEKRQSVAFWCNPISGHATLYWYQQILGQGPKLLIQFQNNGVVDDSQLPKDRFSAERLKGVDSTLKIQPAKLEDSAVYLCASSLVLGVTQYFGPGTRLLVL.